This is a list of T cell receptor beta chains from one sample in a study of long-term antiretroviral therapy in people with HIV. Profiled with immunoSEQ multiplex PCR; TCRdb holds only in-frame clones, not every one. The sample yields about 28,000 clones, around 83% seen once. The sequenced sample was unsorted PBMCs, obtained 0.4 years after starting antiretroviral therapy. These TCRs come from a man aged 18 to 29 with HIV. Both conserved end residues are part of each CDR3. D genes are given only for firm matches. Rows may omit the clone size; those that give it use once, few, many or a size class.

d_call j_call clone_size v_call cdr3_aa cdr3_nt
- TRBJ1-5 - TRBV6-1 CASSEAVRMPYHTSNQPQHF TGTGCCAGCAGTGAAGCGGTGAGGATGCCTTACCATACCAGCAATCAGCCCCAGCATTTT
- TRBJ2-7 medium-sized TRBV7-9 CASSLDGTGSYEQYF TGTGCCAGCAGCTTAGATGGTACAGGGTCCTACGAGCAGTACTTC
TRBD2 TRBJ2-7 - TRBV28 CASRSGELAARNPYEQYF TGTGCCAGCAGGTCCGGGGAACTAGCGGCCAGAAACCCCTACGAGCAGTACTTC
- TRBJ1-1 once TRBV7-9 CASSPPDRNTEAFF TGTGCCAGCAGCCCCCCGGACAGGAACACTGAAGCTTTCTTT
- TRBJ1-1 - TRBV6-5 CASSYSLARNTEAFF TGTGCCAGCAGTTACTCGCTAGCACGGAACACTGAAGCTTTCTTT
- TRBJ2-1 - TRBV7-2 CAIQTRGPYNEQFF TGTGCCATACAGACGCGGGGTCCTTACAATGAGCAGTTCTTC
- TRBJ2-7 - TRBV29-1 CSVQGVQTNYEQYF TGCAGCGTTCAAGGGGTACAGACTAACTACGAGCAGTACTTC
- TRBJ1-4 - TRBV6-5 CASSYSGNSLAELFF TGTGCCAGCAGTTACTCGGGGAACAGCCTAGCGGAACTGTTTTTT
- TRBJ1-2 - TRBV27 CASSLGGSEYTF TGTGCCAGCAGTTTAGGGGGCAGCGAGTACACCTTC
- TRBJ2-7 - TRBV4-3 CASSRGPNTEEYF TGCGCCAGCAGCCGGGGGCCGAACACTGAGGAGTACTTC
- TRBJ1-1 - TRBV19 CASSIGWAEAFF TGTGCCAGTAGTATAGGGTGGGCTGAAGCTTTCTTT
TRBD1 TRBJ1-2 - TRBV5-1 CASSLGDSTNYGYTF TGCGCCAGCAGCTTGGGGGACAGCACTAACTATGGCTACACCTTC
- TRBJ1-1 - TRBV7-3 CASSLNPENTEAFF TGTGCCAGCAGCTTAAATCCCGAGAACACTGAAGCTTTCTTT
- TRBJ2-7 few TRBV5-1 CASSTGIGTPPYEQYF TGCGCCAGCAGCACGGGGATCGGGACACCACCCTACGAGCAGTACTTC
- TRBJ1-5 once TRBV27 CASSLSGFYSNQPQHF TGTGCCAGCAGTTTATCCGGATTCTATAGCAATCAGCCCCAGCATTTT
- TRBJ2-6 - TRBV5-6 CASSLVGSGANVLTF TGTGCCAGCAGCTTGGTGGGTTCTGGGGCCAACGTCCTGACTTTC
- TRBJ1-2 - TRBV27 CASSYTLGGRNYGYTF TGTGCCAGCAGTTATACCCTGGGTGGACGGAACTATGGCTACACCTTC
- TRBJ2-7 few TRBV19 CASKSASSYEQYF TGTGCCAGTAAGTCTGCTAGCTCCTACGAGCAGTACTTC
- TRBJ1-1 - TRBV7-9 CASSHSGAEAFF TGTGCCAGCAGCCACTCAGGGGCTGAAGCTTTCTTT
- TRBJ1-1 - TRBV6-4 CASRLFAAKNTEAFF TGTGCCAGCAGGCTCTTCGCAGCTAAAAACACTGAAGCTTTCTTT
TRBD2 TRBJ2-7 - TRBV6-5 CASSYGAGVAYEQYF TGTGCCAGCAGTTACGGGGCGGGAGTAGCCTACGAGCAGTACTTC
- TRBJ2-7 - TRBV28 CASSPQGAGYEQYF TGTGCCAGCAGTCCGCAGGGAGCCGGGTACGAGCAGTACTTC
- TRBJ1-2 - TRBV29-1 CSVVDGYTF TGCAGCGTCGTCGACGGCTACACCTTC
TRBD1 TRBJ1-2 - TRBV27 CASSQTTGGNYGYTF TGTGCCAGCAGTCAGACGACAGGGGGAAACTATGGCTACACCTTC
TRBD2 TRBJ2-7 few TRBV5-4 CASSLNTGRLEQYF TGTGCCAGCAGCCTCAATACCGGGAGGCTCGAGCAGTACTTC
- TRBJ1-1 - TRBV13 CASRSTPGAEDTEAFF TGTGCCAGCCGCTCCACCCCCGGGGCAGAGGACACTGAAGCTTTCTTT
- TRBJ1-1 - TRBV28 CASSSRRVSITTEAFF TGTGCCAGCAGTTCAAGGAGGGTCAGCATTACAACTGAAGCTTTCTTT
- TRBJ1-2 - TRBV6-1 CASSEAAGDYGYTF TGTGCCAGCAGTGAAGCTGCAGGTGACTATGGCTACACCTTC
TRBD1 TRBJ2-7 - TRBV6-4 CASSRMGTESSYEQYF TGTGCCAGCAGCCGCATGGGGACAGAGAGCTCCTACGAGCAGTACTTC
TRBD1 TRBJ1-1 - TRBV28 CASSFAGTGGEAFF TGTGCCAGCAGTTTCGCCGGGACAGGGGGTGAAGCTTTCTTT
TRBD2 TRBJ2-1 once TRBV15 CATSISGLSYNEQFF TGTGCCACCAGCATTAGCGGGCTTTCCTACAATGAGCAGTTCTTC
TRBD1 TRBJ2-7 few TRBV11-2 CASSSLRDRSYEQYF TGTGCCAGCAGCTCCCTCCGGGACAGATCCTACGAGCAGTACTTC
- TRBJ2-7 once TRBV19 CASSFSGTYEQYF TGTGCCAGTAGTTTTTCCGGGACCTACGAGCAGTACTTC
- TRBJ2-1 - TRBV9 CASSLEGVSYNEQFF TGTGCCAGCAGTCTCGAGGGAGTGTCCTACAATGAGCAGTTCTTC
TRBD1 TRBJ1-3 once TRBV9 CASSTPTGGSGNTIYF TGTGCCAGCAGCACGCCCACAGGGGGCTCTGGAAACACCATATATTTT
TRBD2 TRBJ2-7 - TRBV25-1 CASSGRLAGGSSYEQYF TGTGCCAGCAGTGGTCGGCTAGCGGGAGGATCGTCCTACGAGCAGTACTTC
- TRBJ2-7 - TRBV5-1 CASSLGLIGAPYEQYF TGCGCCAGCAGCTTAGGATTGATCGGGGCCCCCTACGAGCAGTACTTC
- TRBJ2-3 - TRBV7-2 CASSTLLSTDTQYF TGTGCCAGCAGCACCCTCCTGTCCACAGATACGCAGTATTTT
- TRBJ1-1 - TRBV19 CASSIGALNTEAFF TGTGCCAGTAGTATAGGGGCCCTGAACACTGAAGCTTTCTTT
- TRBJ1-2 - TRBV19 CASSPLADNYGYTF TGTGCCAGTAGTCCACTCGCAGATAACTATGGCTACACCTTC
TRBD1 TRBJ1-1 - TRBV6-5 CASSYKGTGGTEAFF TGTGCCAGCAGTTACAAAGGGACAGGGGGCACTGAAGCTTTCTTT
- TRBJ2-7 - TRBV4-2 CASSQDPWGRYEQYF TGTGCCAGCAGCCAAGATCCTTGGGGTCGCTACGAGCAGTACTTC